This entry features one TCR beta chain sequence. Its antigen is unidentified. Between the trimmed V and J ends, which lost 4 bases and 6 bases, there was a span of 13 bases. Germline V gives CDR1 SGHRS, CDR2 YFSETQ. The CDR3 has 14 residues. The TCR beta cDNA libraries contained unique molecular identifiers. With roughly 1 to 11 million T cells as the source, some 500,000 cDNA molecules resulted. TCRdb ran MiXCR on the PCR reads and lists one entry per CDR3 protein. The sample lists roughly 730,000 distinct CDR3 sequences, roughly 30% occurring once. The data originate from a study of post-analysis software for immune sequencing data. Findings and limits, study-wide: Samples from a shared batch, those prepared together, strongly co-clustered by F measure. Patients had higher frequencies than controls of a handful of TRBV segments, including TRBV5-6, TRBV5-1 and TRBV20-1.

This rearrangement joins TRBV5-1 to TRBJ2-2; D ambiguous. Sequenced input: blood. This TCR came from a girl aged 10 to 17 with multiple sclerosis. The CDR3 loop reads CASSRTDTPGELFF. In DNA form, the CDR3 reads TGCGCCAGCAGCCGCACAGATACGCCCGGGGAGCTGTTTTTT.